This entry lists 9 T cell receptor beta chains sequenced from one sample in a study of radiation and T cells in renal cell carcinoma. Sequencing was performed with immunoSEQ multiplex PCR; in TCRdb, only in-frame clones are kept and a portion is missing. The sample includes roughly 150,000 clones, roughly 87% of them seen just once. The time point is: blood 2 weeks post-SBRT. Treatment of the sample: 15 Gy SBRT to primary tumor, nephrectomy 4 weeks later. The sequenced sample was blood, obtained from a patient whose treatment included radiotherapy and nephrectomy. Source of these receptors: a woman in her fifties or sixties with renal cell carcinoma.

This chain connects TRBV7-9 to TRBJ2-1; 11 bases align to TRBD2. The junction had 7 bases not matched to a gene; V was cut back by 5 bases and J by 7 bases. The germline gives CDR1 SEHNR, CDR2 FQNEAQ (reference sequence). This CDR3 is built from 15 residues. The CDR3 coding sequence is TGTGCCAGCAGCGTTACTAGCGGGGGCAGAAATGAGCAGTTCTTC. Encoded protein: CASSVTSGGRNEQFF.

With respect to this clone: An end of the junction differs from the germline gene, which may be a read error. This sequence joins TRBV6-6 and TRBJ1-1; weak D call: TRBD1 (6 bases). The germline gives CDR1 MNHNY, CDR2 SVGAGI (reference sequence). This CDR3 spans 12 amino acids. CDR3 nucleotide sequence: TGTGCCAGCAGTAGCTTGACAGGAACGATCCTATTT. Its translation is CASSSLTGTILF.

The V call is TRBV5-1, the J call TRBJ1-2; 12 positions match TRBD1. Germline assignment: CDR1 SGHRS and CDR2 YFSETQ. V trimming: 2 bases; J trimming: 5 bases; junction bases outside the gene matches: 4. The CDR3 consists of 15 residues. CDR3 DNA sequence: TGCGCCAGCAGCTTAAGGGACAGGGGGCAATATGGCTACACCTTC. This gives the protein CASSLRDRGQYGYTF.

As DNA, the CDR3 is TGTGCCAGCAGAATCACGCGGACGGGGGTACCTTTCTTT. Translation: CASRITRTGVPFF. The chain has TRBV5-4 and TRBJ1-1, with D perhaps TRBD1 (5 bases). CDR1 and CDR2 (germline): SGHNT, YYREEE (reference sequence). The CDR3 runs 13 residues. Between the trimmed V and J ends, which lost 5 bases and 12 bases, there was a span of 20 bases. Together with reference TRBV5-4 and TRBJ1-1, the CDR3 gives the full variable domain: ETGVTQSPTHLIKTRGQQVTLRCSSQSGHNTVSWYQQALGQGPQFIFQYYREEENGRGNFPPRFSGLQFPNYSSELNVNALELDDSALYLCASRITRTGVPFFGQGTRLTVV.

The chain joins TRBV9 to TRBJ1-4; 10 bases fit TRBD1. The CDR3 length is 16 residues. The junction had 9 bases not matched to a gene; V was cut back by 2 bases and J by 8 bases. Germline CDR1 SGDLS, CDR2 YYNGEE. The CDR3 is CASSVTHGTGVEKLFF. Here the CDR3 DNA reads TGTGCCAGCAGCGTTACACACGGGACAGGGGTCGAAAAACTGTTTTTT.

The chain joins TRBV18 to TRBJ1-6, with D hard to call. Looked up from germline, CDR1 is KGHSH and CDR2 is LQKENI. Trimming removed 2 bases from V and 10 bases from J, with 15 bases in between. This CDR3 is 15 amino acids long. This CDR3 is CASSPNIDGRSPLHF. CDR3 DNA: TGTGCCAGCTCACCAAATATTGATGGGCGGTCACCCCTCCACTTT.

The chain links TRBV6-6 to TRBJ2-7; D gene uncertain. V shed 7 bases and J shed 2 bases, with 15 bases lying between them. The CDR3 is 14 residues long. Germline values: CDR1 MNHNY, CDR2 SVGAGI (reference sequence). The CDR3 loop reads CASTLVSHTYEQYF. The CDR3, as DNA: TGTGCCAGCACCTTAGTTAGTCACACCTACGAGCAGTACTTC.

This rearrangement joins TRBV19 to TRBJ2-7; D assignment may be TRBD1 or TRBD2 (5 bases each). CDR3 length equals 15 residues. Per germline, CDR1 LNHDA and CDR2 SQIVND (reference sequence). The germline V and J ends were trimmed by 3 bases and 2 bases, with 14 bases remaining between them. CDR3 in amino acids: CASSIGRGGPYEQYF. In DNA, the CDR3 is TGTGCCAGTAGTATTGGCCGTGGGGGACCCTACGAGCAGTACTTC.

The chain joins TRBV5-1 to TRBJ1-1, with 7 bases fitting TRBD1. In germline, CDR1 is SGHRS, CDR2 YFSETQ. The length of the CDR3 is 14 residues. V trimming: 1 base; J trimming: 3 bases; junction bases outside the gene matches: 3. The CDR3 reads CASSLYRGHTEAFF. Here the CDR3 DNA reads TGCGCCAGCAGCTTGTACAGGGGCCACACTGAAGCTTTCTTT.